The subject of this entry is one TCR beta chain. TCRdb keeps only in-frame clones here, not all; method: immunoSEQ multiplex PCR. This sample has approximately 90,000 clones, with 87% found just once. The data belong to a study of OX40 agonist ivuxolimab in advanced cancers. The CDR3 totals 15 residues. V gave up 2 bases and J gave up 0 bases, with 5 bases separating them. Germline CDR1 is SNHLY and CDR2 is FYNNEI. This TCR was recovered from an adult with an advanced solid tumor such as melanoma, head and neck, liver or kidney cancer. The chain links TRBV2 to TRBJ2-6; the D is unclear. This material consisted of CD4+ or CD8+ T cells sorted from blood, taken in a trial of the OX40 agonist ivuxolimab. CDR3 in DNA: TGTGCCAGCAGTGAAATGTCCTCTGGGGCCAACGTCCTGACTTTC. Amino acids: CASSEMSSGANVLTF.